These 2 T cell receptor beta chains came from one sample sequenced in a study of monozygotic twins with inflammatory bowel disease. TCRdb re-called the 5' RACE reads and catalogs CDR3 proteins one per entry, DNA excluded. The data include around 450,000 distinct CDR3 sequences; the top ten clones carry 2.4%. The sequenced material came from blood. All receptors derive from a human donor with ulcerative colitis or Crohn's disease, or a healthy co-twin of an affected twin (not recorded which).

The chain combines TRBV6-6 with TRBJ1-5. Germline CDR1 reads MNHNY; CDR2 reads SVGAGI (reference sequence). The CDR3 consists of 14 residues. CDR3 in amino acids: CASSFGRNNQPQHF.

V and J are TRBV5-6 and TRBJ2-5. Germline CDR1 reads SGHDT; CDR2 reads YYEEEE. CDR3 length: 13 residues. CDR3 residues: CASSPYFQETQYF.